The 24 T cell receptor beta chains below come from one sample, sequenced in a study of tumor-infiltrating lymphocytes in primary liver carcinoma. The study extracted blood RNA from unsorted whole blood and also extracted germline DNA. Total RNA amounting to roughly 450 ng was the source from which TCR beta cDNA was made with a constant-region primer. Slightly modified ARM-PCR served as the procedure for the TCR beta libraries. These libraries came from three rounds of nested multiplex PCR. TRBV1-TRBV30 forward and Cbeta reverse primers drove the first two approximately 10-cycle rounds. TCRdb analysed the multiplex PCR reads with MiXCR anew, one entry per CDR3 protein. The sample has almost 200,000 distinct CDR3 sequences, about two thirds seen once; the top ten hold approximately 6.6%. The source material was peripheral blood. The receptor source for this set is a woman in her sixties with primary liver carcinoma and hepatitis B virus infection.

The genes are TRBV7-8 and TRBJ2-5; 7 nucleotides align to TRBD2. Germline CDR1 is SGHVS and CDR2 is FQNEAQ. The CDR3 is 14 residues long. Trimming cost V 5 bases and J 5 bases; bases outside gene matches: 8. CDR3 loop: CASSPIQGGETQYF. The CDR3 nucleotides read TGTGCCAGCAGCCCCATTCAGGGAGGGGAGACCCAGTACTTC.

This clonotype was seen just once. The chain couples TRBV11-2 to TRBJ2-5; the D gene is possibly TRBD2 (7 bases). The CDR3 consists of 15 residues. Germline V gene lookup returns CDR1 SGHAT and CDR2 FQNNGV. V was pared by 11 bases and J by 5 bases, with 24 bases between. CDR3 nucleotides: TGTGCCGTCAGCTTAGTGCGGGGGCGGGGGGAGACCCAGTACTTC. Residues: CAVSLVRGRGETQYF.

Of note for this clonotype: A read error may explain this, as a much larger clone is one base away. CDR3 sequence reads: CVSSLGLAGGRETQYF. In nucleotides, the CDR3 is TGTGTCAGCAGCTTGGGTCTAGCGGGAGGCAGGGAGACCCAGTACTTC. The J gene is TRBJ2-5, the V gene TRBV5-5; TRBD2 agrees at 11 bases. CDR1 and CDR2 from the germline V gene are SGHKS and YYEKEE (reference sequence). The CDR3 has 16 residues. The whole variable domain, filled in from reference TRBV5-5 and TRBJ2-5, reads DAGVTQSPTHLIKTRGQQVTLRCSPISGHKSVSWYQQVLGQGPQFIFQYYEKEERGRGNFPDRFSARQFPNYSSELNVNALLLGDSALYLCVSSLGLAGGRETQYFGPGTRLLVL.

V gene TRBV13 combines with J gene TRBJ2-5; a weak D match, TRBD1 (5 bases). Germline CDR1 PRHDT, CDR2 FYEKMQ (reference sequence). The CDR3 consists of 15 residues. The V and J ends lost 1 base and 5 bases respectively, with 14 bases between them. CDR3 amino acids: CASSLDVGPWETQYF. The CDR3, as DNA: TGTGCCAGCAGCTTAGATGTGGGGCCCTGGGAGACCCAGTACTTC.

This clonotype was seen a handful of times. The rearrangement links TRBV12-5 to TRBJ1-6, with D possibly matching TRBD1 (5 bases). Germline V lookup: CDR1 LGHNT, CDR2 FRNRAP. CDR3 size: 17 residues. Trimming stripped 0 bases from V and 7 bases from J, with 16 bases between. The CDR3 DNA sequence: TGTGCTAGTGGTTTGGTACTGGGGGTAGGTCGGAATTCACCCCTCCACTTT. It translates to CASGLVLGVGRNSPLHF.

The sample holds one count of this clonotype. The conserved phenylalanine or tryptophan normally closing the CDR3 is absent here, so this likely arose from a read error. This sequence joins TRBV30 and TRBJ2-1; TRBD2 agrees at 10 bases. Germline V gene lookup returns CDR1 GTSNPN and CDR2 SVGIG (reference sequence). CDR3 length: 14 residues. CDR3 residues: CAWSVGTSVNEQFL. For the CDR3, the DNA is TGTGCCTGGAGTGTAGGGACTAGCGTCAATGAACAGTTCCTC.

Remarks on this clonotype: One junction end disagrees with the germline gene, perhaps due to a read error. The rearrangement links TRBV11-2 to TRBJ2-2, with D unresolved. This CDR3 region has 15 residues. CDR1 is SGHAT, CDR2 FQNNGV, per germline. The CDR3 DNA is TGTGCAAGCAACTTAATGCTAGCGAACACCGGGGAGCTGTTTTTT. Encoded protein: CASNLMLANTGELFF.

In the case of this clonotype: The germline gene is not matched at one end of the junction; a read error may be the cause. CDR3 sequence: CTSSAWVTGADTF. The CDR3 bases are TGTACCAGCAGTGCCTGGGTCACTGGGGCGGACACCTTC. This rearrangement joins TRBV6-1 to TRBJ1-2; tentatively, D is TRBD1 (5 bases). This CDR3 is built from 13 residues. Germline lookup yields CDR1 MNHNS and CDR2 SASEGT.

This chain joins TRBV29-1 and TRBJ2-3, with a weak D call TRBD1 (5 bases). Near its end, the DNA agrees better with TRBJ1-5, so the J call may be wrong. CDR3 size: 13 residues. The germline V gene encodes CDR1 SQVTM and CDR2 ANQGSEA. DNA of the CDR3: TGCAGCGTCGGGACTAGCGGAGTAGATACGCAGCATTTT. It codes for CSVGTSGVDTQHF.

This clonotype is classed as medium-sized. The chain has TRBV11-2 and TRBJ2-1; D not certain. The CDR3 extends over 13 amino acids. Trimming left V 1 base short and J 6 bases short, with 7 bases between. The germline CDR1 and CDR2 sequences are SGHAT and FQNNGV. The CDR3 DNA reads as TGTGCCAGCAGCTTAGGATTTGTCAATGAGCAGTTCTTC. Protein sequence: CASSLGFVNEQFF. Combining the CDR3 with reference TRBV11-2 and TRBJ2-1 gives the whole variable domain EAGVAQSPRYKIIEKRQSVAFWCNPISGHATLYWYQQILGQGPKLLIQFQNNGVVDDSQLPKDRFSAERLKGVDSTLKIQPAKLEDSAVYLCASSLGFVNEQFFGPGTRLTVL.

A remark on this clonotype: The CDR3 carries no conserved terminal phenylalanine or tryptophan, so it likely arises from a read error. The chain joins TRBV12-3 or TRBV12-4 to TRBJ1-5; 8 nucleotides match TRBD1. This CDR3 region has 16 residues. DNA for the CDR3: TGTACTAGCAGTTTATCCCCCAGGGGGCCTTGGCAGCCCCAGCATTTA. Translating it yields CTSSLSPRGPWQPQHL.

The rearrangement joins TRBV6-1 to TRBJ2-7; D is possibly TRBD1 (6 bases). This CDR3 has 14 amino acids. Germline V gene lookup returns CDR1 MNHNS and CDR2 SASEGT. V lost 3 bases, J lost 4 bases, and 13 bases lay in between. CDR3 region: CASSDPNREYEQYF. DNA for the CDR3: TGTGCCAGCAGTGACCCTAACAGGGAATACGAGCAGTACTTC.

Remarks on this clonotype: A much larger clone lies a single base off, so this may be a read error. This rearrangement joins TRBV5-4 to TRBJ1-6, with 8 bases fitting TRBD1. V was clipped by 3 bases and J by 7 bases; unmatched bases: 3. The germline CDR1 and CDR2 sequences are SGHNT and YYREEE (reference sequence). There are 14 residues in the CDR3. Written as DNA, the CDR3 is TGTGCCAGCAGCTGGGGACAGGTGAATTCACCCCTCCACTTT. Translation: CASSWGQVNSPLHF. Full variable domain (remainder filled in from reference TRBV5-4 and TRBJ1-6): ETGVTQSPTHLIKTRGQQVTLRCSSQSGHNTVSWYQQALGQGPQFIFQYYREEENGRGNFPPRFSGLQFPNYSSELNVNALELDDSALYLCASSWGQVNSPLHFGNGTRLTVT.

As concerns this clonotype: The germline gene is not matched at one end of the junction; a read error may be the cause. The chain uses TRBV29-1 and TRBJ2-3; a possible D gene is TRBD2 (7 bases). This CDR3 is built from 13 residues. Germline V gives CDR1 SQVTM, CDR2 ANQGSEA. CDR3 nucleotides: TGCAGCATTGCTAGGGGGGGCACAGATACGCAATATTTT. This gives the protein CSIARGGTDTQYF.

This clonotype was detected only once. A much bigger clone sits one base away, suggesting this may be a read error. The genes are TRBV29-1 and TRBJ2-7; 8 bases agree with TRBD2. Germline values: CDR1 SQVTM, CDR2 ANQGSEA. The CDR3 is made up of 14 amino acids. CDR3 in DNA: TGCAACGTCGAATTAGCGGGACACCCCTACGAGCAGTACTTC. It specifies CNVELAGHPYEQYF.

About this clonotype itself: Just one base apart from a much larger clone, this may be a read error. This chain joins TRBV28 and TRBJ1-5, with TRBD1 matching 8 bases. Losses at the gene ends were 7 bases for V and 3 bases for J; bases not matched to a gene: 5. The germline V gene has CDR1 MDHEN and CDR2 SYDVKM. CDR3 length equals 14 residues. DNA for the CDR3: TGTGCCAGCAATTTGACAGGGGCCAATCAGCCCCAGCATTTT. Amino acids: CASNLTGANQPQHF.

About this clonotype itself: A read error may be the cause here, since a much bigger clone is one base away. The chain carries TRBV6-1 and TRBJ2-2; D may be TRBD1 (6 bases). V was cut by 5 bases and J by 1 base, with 17 bases left in between. The length of the CDR3 is 17 residues. The germline V gene encodes CDR1 MNHNS and CDR2 SASEGT. CDR3 residues: CASSLKQGPMNTGELFF. The CDR3 region has the DNA TGTGCCAGCAGTTTAAAGCAGGGGCCGATGAACACCGGGGAGCTGTTTTTT.

V and J are TRBV5-1 and TRBJ2-6; tentatively, D is TRBD2 (5 bases). Germline lookup yields CDR1 SGHRS and CDR2 YFSETQ. V was cut by 0 bases and J by 4 bases, with 8 bases left in between. The CDR3 sequence is 15 residues long. In DNA, the CDR3 is TGCGCCAGCAGCTTGGGAGGGCGCGGGGCCAACGTCCTGACTTTC. Protein product: CASSLGGRGANVLTF. The variable domain in full, with the rest retrieved from reference TRBV5-1 and TRBJ2-6, is KAGVTQTPRYLIKTRGQQVTLSCSPISGHRSVSWYQQTPGQGLQFLFEYFSETQRNKGNFPGRFSGRQFSNSRSEMNVSTLELGDSALYLCASSLGGRGANVLTFGAGSRLTVL.

The chain combines TRBV4-1 with TRBJ1-4, with 11 nucleotides matching TRBD1. V dropped 2 bases and J dropped 3; count of bases not matched to a gene: 11. This CDR3 spans 19 amino acids. Germline CDR1 and CDR2: MGHRA and YSYEKL. The CDR3 DNA sequence: TGCGCCAGCAGCCAACATACTTGGACAGGGGGCGCGCCTAATGAAAAACTGTTTTTT. Translating it yields CASSQHTWTGGAPNEKLFF.

Comments on this clonotype: The CDR3 does not close with the conserved phenylalanine or tryptophan, likely indicating a read error. J is TRBJ2-7 and V is TRBV7-9; D remains ambiguous. The CDR3 runs to 12 residues. In germline, CDR1 is SEHNR, CDR2 FQNEAQ (reference sequence). Trimming stripped 4 bases from V and 6 bases from J, with 10 bases between. The CDR3: CASSSGLSEQYL. Here the CDR3 DNA reads TGTGCCAGCAGCTCGGGCCTCTCCGAGCAGTACTTA.

With respect to this clonotype: One end of the junction does not line up with germline, which may come from a read error. The genes are TRBV12-3 or TRBV12-4 and TRBJ2-2, with a possible D match to TRBD2 (6 bases). CDR3 length: 18 residues. The CDR3 nucleotides read TGTGTCAGCAGAACCACTAGCAGGAGGGCAGTCCCCACCGGGGAGCTGTTTTTT. It codes for CVSRTTSRRAVPTGELFF.

This clonotype has a handful of counts. Relative to the germline gene, one junction end is altered; a read error may explain this. V usage is TRBV29-1 and J usage is TRBJ1-1; D is uncertain. The CDR3 consists of 11 residues. Germline assignment: CDR1 SQVTM and CDR2 ANQGSEA. For the CDR3, the DNA is TGCAGCGTTTCCTATCGGACTGAAGCTTCCTTT. This gives the protein CSVSYRTEASF.

Regarding this clonotype: The germline gene is not matched at one end of the junction; a read error may be the cause. The gene calls are TRBV11-3 and TRBJ2-1; D gene unclear. The CDR3 has 12 residues. Germline CDR1 is SGHNT and CDR2 is YENEEA. Here the CDR3 reads CASSSKSDEQFF. CDR3 coding DNA: TGTGCCAGCAGTTCCAAATCGGATGAACAGTTCTTC.

Comment on this clonotype: This clone may be a read error of a much larger clone one base away. The chain uses TRBV6-6 and TRBJ1-1; D not certain. CDR3 length: 13 amino acids. The germline gives CDR1 MNHNY, CDR2 SVGAGI (reference sequence). CDR3 coding DNA: TGTGCCAGCAATTACGGGTTGAACACTGAAGCTTTCTTT. This gives the protein CASNYGLNTEAFF.